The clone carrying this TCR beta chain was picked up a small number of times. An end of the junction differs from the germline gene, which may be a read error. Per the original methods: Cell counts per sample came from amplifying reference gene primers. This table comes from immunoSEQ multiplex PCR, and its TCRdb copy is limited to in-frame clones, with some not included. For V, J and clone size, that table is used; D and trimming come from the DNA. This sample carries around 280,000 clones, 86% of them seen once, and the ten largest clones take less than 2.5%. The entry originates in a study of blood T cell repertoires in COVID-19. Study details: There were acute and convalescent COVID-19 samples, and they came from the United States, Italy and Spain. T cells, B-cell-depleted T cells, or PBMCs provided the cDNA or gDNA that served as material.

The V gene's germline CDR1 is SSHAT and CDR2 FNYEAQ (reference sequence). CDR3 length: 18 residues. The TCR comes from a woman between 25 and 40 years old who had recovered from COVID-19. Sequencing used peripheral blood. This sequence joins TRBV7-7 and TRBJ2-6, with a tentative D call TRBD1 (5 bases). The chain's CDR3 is CASSLSRESHSGANVLTF. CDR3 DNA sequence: TGTGCTAGCAGCTTAAGCAGGGAATCTCACTCTGGGGCCAACGTCCTGACTTTC.